This T cell receptor (beta chain) came from a study of pediatric ulcerative colitis. Study-wide results and caveats: Compared with controls, ulcerative colitis showed greater blood-rectum clone sharing.

Data came from immunoSEQ multiplex PCR; TCRdb stores just in-frame clones and leaves some out. Of thousands of clones in the sample, 70% to 90% were seen once. As for this clone: No antigen is known for it.

The sample consisted of blood. The source of this sequence is a boy aged 5-17 years with mild ulcerative colitis.

CDR3 bases: TGTGCCAGCAGTCCCGGGACTAGCGGGAGGGATGAGCAGTTCTTC. Protein product: CASSPGTSGRDEQFF. This sequence joins TRBV6-5 and TRBJ2-1; TRBD2 agrees at 16 bases. CDR1 and CDR2 (germline): MNHEY, SVGAGI. V shed 5 bases and J 8 bases; nucleotides not matched to a gene: 3. The CDR3 sequence is 15 residues long.